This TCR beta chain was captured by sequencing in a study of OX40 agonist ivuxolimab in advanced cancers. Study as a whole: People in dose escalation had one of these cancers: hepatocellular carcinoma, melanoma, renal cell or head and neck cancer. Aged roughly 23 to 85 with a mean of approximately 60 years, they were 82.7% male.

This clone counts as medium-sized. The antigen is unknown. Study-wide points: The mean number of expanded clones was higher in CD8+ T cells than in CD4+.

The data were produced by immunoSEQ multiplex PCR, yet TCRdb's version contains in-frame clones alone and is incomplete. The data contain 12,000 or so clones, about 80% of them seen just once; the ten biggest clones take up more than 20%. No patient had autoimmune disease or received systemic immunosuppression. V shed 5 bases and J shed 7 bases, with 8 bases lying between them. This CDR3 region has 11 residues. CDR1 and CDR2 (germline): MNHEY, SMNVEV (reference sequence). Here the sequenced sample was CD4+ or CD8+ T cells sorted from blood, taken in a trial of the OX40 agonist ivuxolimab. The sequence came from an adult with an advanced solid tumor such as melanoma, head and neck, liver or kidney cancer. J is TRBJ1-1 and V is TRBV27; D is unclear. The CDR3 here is CASSDSVEAFF. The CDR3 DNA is TGTGCCAGCAGTGACTCGGTTGAAGCTTTCTTT.